This T cell receptor (beta chain) was observed in a study of blood T cell repertoires in COVID-19 (TCRdb year 2020). Study-level background: Samples covering the acute and convalescent phases of COVID-19 were provided by collaborators in the United States, Italy and Spain. Where available, HLA class I and class II types were taken from metadata supplied by the sample provider and were not determined by assay-based typing. A de-identified subject ID, COVID-19 status, age in years and sex were almost always included in the sample metadata. The repertoires were released in a freely available public database meant as a resource for research on the immune response to SARS-CoV-2. The prospective study material was composed of cDNA or gDNA derived from T cells, B-cell-depleted T cells, or PBMCs. Subjects who had been exposed to COVID-19, were actively infected with it, or had recovered from it provided the deeply sampled blood TCRbeta repertoires that made up the dataset. The samples were drawn from two sources: the first 160 participants of the ongoing ImmuneRACE study, and over 1,000 subjects contributed by 6 global collaborators.

A second Seattle source provided samples from volunteer blood donors who had recovered from COVID-19. Whole blood was collected in K2EDTA tubes by collaborating institutions according to the institutions' own protocols. For TCRbeta analysis, collaborators shipped samples in one of three forms: frozen whole blood, isolated PBMCs, or DNA extracted from either of those sample types. Here is what the overall study found, with its caveats: Clinical and demographic metadata were provided uncurated, with the amount varying by source and participant.

The immunoSEQ Assay, a bias-controlled multiplex PCR, was used to amplify TCRbeta CDR3 regions from genomic DNA. Concerning the study's data processing: The number of nucleated cells in each sample was estimated from the amplification of reference gene primers within the assay. Sequence reads were collapsed and filtered to measure the absolute abundance of every unique TCRbeta CDR3 rearrangement. Productive Simpson clonality was computed per sample as the square root of Simpson's diversity index over productive rearrangements. TCRdb retrieved this table from immuneACCESS and kept in-frame rearrangements only. Not all clones are present; in checked studies, unresolved V genes account for under half, and no reason is known for the remainder. From that table come the V and J calls and clone size; the DNA was used to work out D and trimming. The sample profile shows roughly 330,000 clones; roughly 90% of them were found once. The ten biggest clones cover approximately 6.5% of the sample.

With respect to this clone: This receptor's antigen is unknown. No base-level quality is on record; no much larger clone is a single base apart.

The sample comprised peripheral blood. This TCR derives from a man younger than 30 who had recovered from COVID-19.

Here the CDR3 is given as CAISGTAYEQYF. The base sequence is TGTGCCATCAGCGGGACAGCCTACGAGCAGTACTTC. Recombination connected TRBV10-3 to TRBJ2-7; 7 bases in the junction line up with TRBD1. The CDR3 holds 12 amino acids from the cysteine to the phenylalanine. Only the CDR3 DNA stays, 36 bases, in frame from base 1. From a lookup of the germline V gene, CDR1 and CDR2 are ENHRY and SYGVKD. V and J are trimmed by 6 bases and 2 bases, and the gene matches miss 1 base of the junction.